These T cell receptor beta chains were read from a single sample in a study of response to subunit inactivated influenza vaccine. TCRdb re-called the RT-PCR reads with MiXCR, one entry per CDR3 protein. In the table there are around 570,000 distinct CDR3 sequences, 6.5% to 8% of which are singletons. Sequencing used PBMCs from blood, obtained less than 30 months after vaccination. The receptor source for this set is a man aged 45 to 75 who received an inactivated influenza vaccine. Each CDR3 is given with its conserved first and last residue. Fields, in order: D gene, J gene, clone size, V gene, CDR3 DNA, CDR3 protein. The D gene is left open where the match is weak. The size of a clone is reported for some rows only, either as once, few or many, or as a class for expanded clones.

TRBD1	TRBJ1-5	many	TRBV27	TGTGCCAGCAGTTCGACAGGGGCGCTCAATCAGCCCCAGCATTTT	CASSSTGALNQPQHF
NA	TRBJ2-7	NA	TRBV12-3/TRBV12-4	TGTGCCAGCAGTTTATTACGGAGCTCCTACGAGCAGTACTTC	CASSLLRSSYEQYF
TRBD2	TRBJ2-2	NA	TRBV6-5	TGTGCCAGCAGTTACTCGAGTCCTAGCGGGGGCACCGGTGAGCTGTTTTTT	CASSYSSPSGGTGELFF
NA	TRBJ2-7	NA	TRBV15	TGTGCCACCAGCAGAGATGGGGAAGGCTACGAGCAGTACTTC	CATSRDGEGYEQYF
NA	TRBJ2-7	NA	TRBV19	TGTGCCAGTAGTATCAAAGGGTTCATCGACGAGCAGTACTTC	CASSIKGFIDEQYF
NA	TRBJ2-4	many	TRBV7-2	TGTGCCAGCAGCCCTTCTGGGGTTGCCAAAAACATTCAGTACTTC	CASSPSGVAKNIQYF
NA	TRBJ2-3	few	TRBV20-1	TGCAGTGCCGAGATTGGAGATACGCAGTATTTT	CSAEIGDTQYF
NA	TRBJ1-2	many	TRBV30	TGTGCCTGGAGCCGACAAACCTATGGCTACACCTTC	CAWSRQTYGYTF
NA	TRBJ1-6	few	TRBV20-1	TGCAGTGCTAGTTTAACAGGGAATAATTCACCCCTCCACTTT	CSASLTGNNSPLHF
NA	TRBJ2-3	many	TRBV10-3	TGTGCCATCAGTAGGGGCGATGCCAACTCAGATACGCAGTATTTT	CAISRGDANSDTQYF
TRBD2	TRBJ2-2	NA	TRBV5-1	TGCGCCAGCAGCATAGCGGGAGGAATCACCGGGGAGCTGTTTTTT	CASSIAGGITGELFF
TRBD1	TRBJ1-1	few	TRBV20-1	TGCAGTGCTAGGGGGGGGACAGGGGCAAATGAAGCTTTCTTT	CSARGGTGANEAFF
NA	TRBJ2-1	NA	TRBV6-1	TGTGCCAGCAGCTCCCTCCGATTGGGGGTCGACAATGAGCAGTTCTTC	CASSSLRLGVDNEQFF
TRBD2	TRBJ2-3	NA	TRBV20-1	TGCAGTGCTAGAGATACCGGGAGGACAGATACGCAGTATTTT	CSARDTGRTDTQYF
NA	TRBJ2-1	NA	TRBV5-6	TGTGCCAGCAGCTCCCTTCAGGGGAACTCCTACAATGAGCAGTTCTTC	CASSSLQGNSYNEQFF
NA	TRBJ2-1	few	TRBV6-2/TRBV6-3	TGTGCCAGCACCAACCCTGGCTCCTACAATGAGCAGTTCTTC	CASTNPGSYNEQFF
NA	TRBJ2-6	few	TRBV4-3	TGCGCCAGCAGCCAAGATCCCCAGCTTACTGGGGCCAACGTCCTGACTTTC	CASSQDPQLTGANVLTF
NA	TRBJ2-4	many	TRBV10-2	TGCGCCAGCAGTGAGGGGGAAGGACTAGCCAAAAACATTCAGTACTTC	CASSEGEGLAKNIQYF
NA	TRBJ2-7	NA	TRBV2	TGTGCCAGCAGTGCAGGGTTTTCCTACGAGCAGTACTTC	CASSAGFSYEQYF
TRBD1	TRBJ2-2	NA	TRBV5-1	TGCGCCAGCAGCTTGGGACAGGGGGCGTCCGCCGGGGAGCTGTTGTTT	CASSLGQGASAGELLF
NA	TRBJ2-5	NA	TRBV20-1	TGCAGTGCGCTTCCCCTGACGGACCAAGAGACCCAGTACTTC	CSALPLTDQETQYF
TRBD1	TRBJ2-5	many	TRBV5-1	TGCGCCAGCAGCTCCGGGACAGGAGGTGGAGAGACCCAGTACTTC	CASSSGTGGGETQYF
TRBD1	TRBJ2-5	NA	TRBV5-6	TGTGCCAGCAATACCCGCGCGAGGGGGCTTGAAGAGACCCAGTACTTC	CASNTRARGLEETQYF
NA	TRBJ1-4	few	TRBV18	TGTGCCAGCTCACCAGGGGGCCGAGGTGAAAAACTGTTTTTT	CASSPGGRGEKLFF
NA	TRBJ1-1	few	TRBV4-1	TGCGCCAGCAGCCAAGAAGCGCAGGGGCGGTTGGCTTTCTTT	CASSQEAQGRLAFF